Below are 29 T cell receptor beta chains sequenced from a single sample in a study of shared clonotypes between healthy human individuals. Some clones are missing from TCRdb's copy, which holds only in-frame ones; the method was immunoSEQ multiplex PCR. The sample holds some 2.3 million clones; approximately 95% are singletons and the top ten take 0.35% to 0.5%. Sequencing was carried out using naive CD4+ T cells from PBMCs. Subset noted: CD45RA+ positively selected. These TCRs come from a man aged 18 to 30 in good health. Some clones in this sample may be carry-over from other donors' samples.

This chain uses TRBV7-8 with TRBJ2-3; tentatively, D is TRBD2 (7 bases). The CDR3 sequence is 16 residues long. Per germline, CDR1 SGHVS and CDR2 FQNEAQ. V gave up 0 bases and J gave up 0 bases, with 10 bases separating them. The CDR3 DNA reads as TGTGCCAGCAGCTTAGCCCGGGGGGCTAGCACAGATACGCAGTATTTT. The encoded protein is CASSLARGASTDTQYF.

The table lists this clone with a count of one. The V gene is TRBV27, the J gene TRBJ1-5; D unclear. Trimming removed 4 bases at V and 1 base at J, with 11 bases between. The CDR3 sequence is 15 residues long. Germline lookup yields CDR1 MNHEY and CDR2 SMNVEV (reference sequence). The CDR3 bases are TGTGCCAGCAGTTCCGCCGGGAGGAGCAATCAGCCCCAGCATTTT. Amino acid sequence: CASSSAGRSNQPQHF.

The J gene is TRBJ2-3, the V gene TRBV11-1; D ambiguous. The CDR3 sequence is 9 residues long. Germline V gene lookup returns CDR1 SGHAT and CDR2 FQDESV (reference sequence). V lost 5 bases and J lost 12, with 6 bases in between. The CDR3 protein is CASSPRQYF. CDR3 coding DNA: TGTGCCAGCAGCCCGAGACAGTATTTT.

This chain links TRBV11-2 with TRBJ1-4, with D possibly matching TRBD1 (6 bases). V was trimmed by 1 base and J by 5 bases, leaving 11 bases between them. The germline CDR1 and CDR2 sequences are SGHAT and FQNNGV. The CDR3 has 15 residues. The CDR3 spells CASSLGGTKNEKLFF. CDR3 coding DNA: TGTGCCAGCAGCTTAGGCGGGACAAAGAATGAAAAACTGTTTTTT.

This chain links TRBV2 with TRBJ1-3; the D is unclear. This CDR3 has 13 residues. Trimming left V 7 bases short and J 4 bases short, with 11 bases between. Germline lookup yields CDR1 SNHLY and CDR2 FYNNEI. The CDR3 here is CASTEEAGNTIYF. The CDR3 DNA follows: TGTGCCAGCACCGAAGAGGCAGGAAACACCATATATTTT.

The rearrangement joins TRBV19 to TRBJ1-4, with 9 positions matching TRBD1. Germline trimming cut 3 bases from V and 3 bases from J; bases unmatched to any gene: 11. The V gene's germline CDR1 is LNHDA and CDR2 SQIVND (reference sequence). The CDR3 has 18 amino acids. This CDR3 reads CASSIFLDRGGPNEKLFF. In nucleotides, the CDR3 is TGTGCCAGTAGTATTTTTCTGGACAGGGGAGGACCTAATGAAAAACTGTTTTTT.

The chain uses TRBV5-1 and TRBJ1-1; 7 nucleotides align to TRBD1. The CDR3 loop spans 17 amino acids. Unmatched junction bases numbered 16, after V lost 3 bases and J lost 5 bases. Germline values: CDR1 SGHRS, CDR2 YFSETQ. In nucleotides, the CDR3 is TGCGCCAGCAGCTGGGGTATGGCAGGGGGAATGGGTACTGAAGCTTTCTTT. Amino acid sequence: CASSWGMAGGMGTEAFF.

In its sample, this clone was seen once. The gene calls are TRBV29-1 and TRBJ1-1; 8 bases agree with TRBD1. CDR1 is SQVTM and CDR2 is ANQGSEA in the germline V gene. The CDR3 loop spans 11 amino acids. V dropped 7 bases and J dropped 11; count of bases not matched to a gene: 9. Here the CDR3 DNA reads TGCAGCGCCCTTTTAACAGGGGGGGCTTTCTTT. Amino acids: CSALLTGGAFF.

J is TRBJ2-1 and V is TRBV6-1, with 8 bases aligning to TRBD1. Germline loops: CDR1 MNHNS, CDR2 SASEGT. The CDR3 runs to 15 residues. V lost 7 bases, J lost 0 bases, and 5 bases stayed unmatched. The DNA for the CDR3 is TGTGCCAGCACCCTTGGACAGGGCTCCTACAATGAGCAGTTCTTC. It is translated as CASTLGQGSYNEQFF.

This clone was picked up one time. This chain joins TRBV5-1 and TRBJ2-7; D gene ambiguous. CDR3 length equals 17 residues. V was trimmed by 0 bases and J by 0 bases, leaving 16 bases between them. Germline V lookup: CDR1 SGHRS, CDR2 YFSETQ. DNA for the CDR3: TGCGCCAGCAGCTTGGGGCCTCGAGCGCTCAGCTCCTACGAGCAGTACTTC. It translates to CASSLGPRALSSYEQYF.

This chain joins TRBV12-5 and TRBJ1-2; 10 nucleotides line up with TRBD1. CDR1 and CDR2 (germline): LGHNT, FRNRAP. The CDR3 totals 16 residues. Trimming cost V 4 bases and J 7 bases; bases outside gene matches: 12. For the CDR3, the DNA is TGTGCTAGTGGTTACGGGACAGGGGACACTGAGGGTGGCTACACCTTC. This gives the protein CASGYGTGDTEGGYTF.

A note on this clone: Other DNA sequences from this sample encode an identical CDR3 as well. The V and J genes are TRBV27 and TRBJ2-3; a possible D gene is TRBD2 (6 bases). This CDR3 has 14 amino acids. Trimming pared 5 bases from V and 2 bases from J, leaving 11 bases between. Germline lookup yields CDR1 MNHEY and CDR2 SMNVEV (reference sequence). The CDR3 DNA reads TGTGCCAGCAGTATAAGGGACTCCACAGATACGCAGTATTTT. It specifies CASSIRDSTDTQYF.

This rearrangement joins TRBV11-2 to TRBJ2-3; the match to TRBD2 covers 9 bases. The CDR3 has 14 amino acids. V trimming: 3 bases; J trimming: 6 bases; junction bases outside the gene matches: 4. Germline V gene sequence: CDR1 SGHAT, CDR2 FQNNGV. The CDR3 sequence is CASSFSGSRDTQYF. The CDR3 bases are TGTGCCAGCAGCTTTAGCGGGAGCCGGGATACGCAGTATTTT. Variable domain in full (rest from reference TRBV11-2 and TRBJ2-3): EAGVAQSPRYKIIEKRQSVAFWCNPISGHATLYWYQQILGQGPKLLIQFQNNGVVDDSQLPKDRFSAERLKGVDSTLKIQPAKLEDSAVYLCASSFSGSRDTQYFGPGTRLTVL.

The rearrangement joins TRBV6-5 to TRBJ2-2, with 8 bases lining up with TRBD2. Germline loops: CDR1 MNHEY, CDR2 SVGAGI. V lost 2 bases to trimming and J lost 5 bases; unmatched junction nucleotides: 4. This CDR3 is built from 15 residues. As DNA, the CDR3 is TGTGCCAGCAGTTACGCGGGAGGAGATACCGGGGAGCTGTTTTTT. Translating it yields CASSYAGGDTGELFF.

J is TRBJ2-3 and V is TRBV18; maybe TRBD1 (5 bases). Trimming shortened V by 2 bases and J by 2 bases, and 11 bases separated the two germline ends. The CDR3 runs to 15 residues. From germline, CDR1 is KGHSH and CDR2 LQKENI. CDR3 sequence: CASSPWGPPTDTQYF. The CDR3 DNA sequence: TGTGCCAGCTCACCATGGGGCCCCCCCACAGATACGCAGTATTTT.

The rearrangement joins TRBV5-1 to TRBJ1-4, with a tentative D call TRBD1 (5 bases). Looked up from germline, CDR1 is SGHRS and CDR2 is YFSETQ. CDR3 length equals 14 residues. V was pared by 1 base and J by 7 bases, with 11 bases between. The CDR3 reads CASSLKAGIEKLFF. The CDR3 nucleotides are TGCGCCAGCAGCTTGAAGGCAGGGATTGAAAAACTGTTTTTT.

The chain joins TRBV2 to TRBJ1-5, with unresolved D. The ends were cut back, 6 bases at V and 6 bases at J, with 12 bases in the middle. From germline, CDR1 is SNHLY and CDR2 FYNNEI. The CDR3 extends over 13 amino acids. CDR3 sequence reads: CASRGWVSQPQHF. CDR3 DNA: TGTGCCAGCAGGGGGTGGGTATCTCAGCCCCAGCATTTT. The full variable domain, with the rest looked up from reference TRBV2 and TRBJ1-5, is EPEVTQTPSHQVTQMGQEVILRCVPISNHLYFYWYRQILGQKVEFLVSFYNNEISEKSEIFDDQFSVERPDGSNFTLKIRSTKLEDSAMYFCASRGWVSQPQHFGDGTRLSIL.

This clone was detected only once. Other nucleotide sequences from this sample produce the same CDR3. The chain has TRBV11-3 and TRBJ2-2, with D possibly being TRBD2 (6 bases). The CDR3 extends over 15 amino acids. Trimming removed 0 bases at V and 4 bases at J, with 9 bases between. CDR1 and CDR2 (germline): SGHNT, YENEEA. CDR3 nucleotides: TGTGCCAGCAGCTTAGATGCGGGGTCCACCGGGGAGCTGTTTTTT. This sequence encodes CASSLDAGSTGELFF.

In the case of this clone: The same CDR3 can be traced to other DNA sequences in this sample. V is TRBV5-1 and J is TRBJ1-5; 9 bases are shared with TRBD1. Per germline, CDR1 SGHRS and CDR2 YFSETQ. This CDR3 has 13 residues. The junction had 2 bases not matched to a gene; V was cut back by 5 bases and J by 5 bases. This chain's CDR3 is CASSRDRDQPQHF. The CDR3 region has the DNA TGCGCCAGCAGTCGGGACAGGGATCAGCCCCAGCATTTT.

V and J are TRBV5-1 and TRBJ2-5, with 9 bases fitting TRBD2. The J call may be faulty, since TRBJ2-7 better matches the DNA end. The CDR3 runs 16 residues. CDR1 is SGHRS and CDR2 is YFSETQ in the germline V gene. The CDR3: CASSSTIAGAHYEQYF. The CDR3 DNA is TGCGCCAGCAGCTCGACGATAGCGGGAGCGCACTACGAGCAGTACTTC.

A note on this clone: Distinct nucleotide sequences in the sample also encode this CDR3. The V call is TRBV29-1, the J call TRBJ2-3; 10 bases are shared with TRBD2. The junction had 1 base not matched to a gene; V was cut back by 6 bases and J by 4 bases. Germline loops: CDR1 SQVTM, CDR2 ANQGSEA. The CDR3 spans 12 residues. The CDR3 sequence: CSVAGGADTQYF. CDR3 bases: TGCAGCGTAGCGGGAGGGGCAGATACGCAGTATTTT.

The rearrangement links TRBV7-2 to TRBJ1-2; D is ambiguous. The germline V gene encodes CDR1 SGHTA and CDR2 FQGNSA. The CDR3 consists of 15 residues. Trimming removed 3 bases from V and 1 base from J, with 12 bases in between. Written as DNA, the CDR3 is TGTGCCAGCAGCTTTAATTCTCGGCTTAACTATGGCTACACCTTC. Protein product: CASSFNSRLNYGYTF.

The chain combines TRBV4-2 with TRBJ1-5, with D possibly matching TRBD1 (6 bases). Germline CDR1 LGHNA, CDR2 YNFKEQ. V lost 0 bases and J 5 bases, leaving 17 bases between the germline ends. There are 17 residues in the CDR3. The CDR3 loop reads CASSQDQGRGEYQPQHF. In DNA form, the CDR3 reads TGTGCCAGCAGCCAAGATCAGGGCAGGGGCGAGTATCAGCCCCAGCATTTT.

This chain connects TRBV6-4 to TRBJ1-1; no clear D gene. The CDR3 extends over 13 amino acids. Germline V gene sequence: CDR1 MRHNA, CDR2 SNTAGT. The V gene lost 2 bases and the J gene lost 2 bases, with 6 bases spanning the gap. For the CDR3, the DNA is TGTGCCAGCAGTGACCAACCCAACACTGAAGCTTTCTTT. Protein product: CASSDQPNTEAFF.

The V gene is TRBV7-2, the J gene TRBJ2-3; D not certain. V was cut by 2 bases and J by 0 bases, with 6 bases left in between. The CDR3 consists of 14 residues. Germline CDR1 and CDR2: SGHTA and FQGNSA. The CDR3 reads CASSLIGSTDTQYF. The CDR3 DNA reads TGTGCCAGCAGCTTAATTGGGAGCACAGATACGCAGTATTTT.

CDR3 protein: CASSPGQELYGYTF. The CDR3 nucleotides are TGTGCCAGCAGCCCCGGACAGGAACTGTATGGCTACACCTTC. The chain uses TRBV7-9 and TRBJ1-2, with 7 bases aligning to TRBD1. Germline V gives CDR1 SEHNR, CDR2 FQNEAQ (reference sequence). Losses at the gene ends were 5 bases for V and 5 bases for J; bases not matched to a gene: 8. The CDR3 length is 14 residues. Based on the CDR3 plus reference TRBV7-9 and TRBJ1-2, the full variable domain is DTGVSQNPRHKITKRGQNVTFRCDPISEHNRLYWYRQTLGQGPEFLTYFQNEAQLEKSRLLSDRFSAERPKGSFSTLEIQRTEQGDSAMYLCASSPGQELYGYTFGSGTRLTVV.

The V call is TRBV10-3, the J call TRBJ2-1, with 13 bases identical to TRBD2. This CDR3 has 16 residues. Germline V gene lookup returns CDR1 ENHRY and CDR2 SYGVKD. The ends lost 4 bases at V and 9 bases at J; junction bases unmatched: 9. In DNA form, the CDR3 reads TGTGCCATCAGTGCCCCCGGGACTAGCGGGACTATTGAGCAGTTCTTC. This sequence encodes CAISAPGTSGTIEQFF.

This clone was observed once. This chain links TRBV7-6 with TRBJ2-2; 7 bases line up with TRBD1. Germline V gene sequence: CDR1 SGHVS, CDR2 FNYEAQ. This CDR3 comprises 16 residues. V shed 5 bases and J 0 bases; nucleotides not matched to a gene: 6. The CDR3 DNA reads as TGTGCCAGCAGCCCACAGGGGTCACCGAACACCGGGGAGCTGTTTTTT. It codes for CASSPQGSPNTGELFF.

A remark on this clone: The sample carries other DNA sequences with the same CDR3. The rearrangement joins TRBV9 to TRBJ1-1, with D maybe TRBD1 (5 bases). Trimming cost V 0 bases and J 4 bases, with 10 bases left between them. CDR3 size: 14 residues. Germline V lookup: CDR1 SGDLS, CDR2 YYNGEE. Written as DNA, the CDR3 is TGTGCCAGCAGCGTAGTATCAGGGAGCACTGAAGCTTTCTTT. This translates into CASSVVSGSTEAFF.